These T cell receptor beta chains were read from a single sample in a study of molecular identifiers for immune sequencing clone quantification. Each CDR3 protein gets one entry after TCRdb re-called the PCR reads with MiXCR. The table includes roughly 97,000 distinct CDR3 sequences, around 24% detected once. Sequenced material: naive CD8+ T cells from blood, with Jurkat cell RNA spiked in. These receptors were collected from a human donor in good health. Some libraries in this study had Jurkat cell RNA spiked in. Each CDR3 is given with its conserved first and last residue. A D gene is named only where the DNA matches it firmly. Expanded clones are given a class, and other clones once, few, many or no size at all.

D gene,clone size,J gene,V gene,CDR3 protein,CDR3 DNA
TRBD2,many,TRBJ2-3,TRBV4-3,CASSQDLVLAGYDGYTDTQYF,TGCGCCAGCAGCCAAGATTTAGTCCTAGCGGGGTACGACGGATACACAGATACGCAGTATTTT
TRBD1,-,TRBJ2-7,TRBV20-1,CSARDLDRSSYEQYF,TGCAGTGCTAGAGATCTGGACAGGAGCTCCTACGAGCAGTACTTC
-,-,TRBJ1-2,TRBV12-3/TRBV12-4,CASGSSGTNFNYGYTF,TGTGCCAGCGGTTCATCCGGGACAAACTTCAACTATGGCTACACCTTC
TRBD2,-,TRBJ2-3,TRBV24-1,CATSDFEGLADTQYF,TGTGCCACCAGTGATTTCGAGGGACTAGCAGATACGCAGTATTTT
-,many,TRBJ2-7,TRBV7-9,CASSSTVNEQYF,TGTGCCAGCAGCTCGACAGTTAACGAGCAGTACTTC
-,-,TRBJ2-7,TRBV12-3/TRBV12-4,CASRRPGSYEQYF,TGTGCCAGCAGACGCCCCGGGTCATACGAGCAGTACTTC
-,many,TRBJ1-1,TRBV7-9,CASSSPTGRGTEAFF,TGTGCCAGCAGCTCACCAACAGGCCGGGGGACTGAAGCTTTCTTT
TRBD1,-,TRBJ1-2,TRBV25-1,CASRSGQGIYGYTF,TGTGCCAGCAGATCGGGACAGGGAATTTATGGCTACACCTTC
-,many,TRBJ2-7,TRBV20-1,CSARGGESYEQYF,TGCAGTGCTAGAGGCGGGGAATCCTACGAGCAGTACTTC
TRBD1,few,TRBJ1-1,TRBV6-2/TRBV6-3,CASTQGVAEAFF,TGTGCCAGCACACAGGGGGTCGCGGAAGCTTTCTTT
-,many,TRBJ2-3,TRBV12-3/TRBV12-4,CASSLGSGTDTQYF,TGTGCCAGCAGTTTAGGTTCGGGCACAGATACGCAGTATTTT
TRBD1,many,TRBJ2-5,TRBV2,CASTAGTGGRRETQYF,TGTGCCAGCACTGCGGGGACAGGGGGCAGAAGGGAGACCCAGTACTTC
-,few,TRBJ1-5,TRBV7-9,CASSLDSYNQPQHF,TGTGCCAGCAGCCTGGACAGCTACAATCAGCCCCAGCATTTT
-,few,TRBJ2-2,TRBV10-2,CASSSTSGELFF,TGCGCCAGCAGCTCTACGAGCGGGGAGCTGTTTTTT
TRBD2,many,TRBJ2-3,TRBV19,CASSIDGGLGAGTGGTDTQYF,TGTGCCAGTAGTATAGACGGAGGTTTGGGAGCGGGGACCGGAGGAACAGATACGCAGTATTTT
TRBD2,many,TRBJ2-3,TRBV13,CASSLQGLAGTDTQYF,TGTGCCAGCAGCTTACAAGGACTAGCGGGCACAGATACGCAGTATTTT
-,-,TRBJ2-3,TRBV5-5,CASSELDTQYF,TGTGCCAGCAGCGAACTAGATACGCAGTATTTT
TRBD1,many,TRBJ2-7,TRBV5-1,CASSSTGTGHYEQYF,TGCGCCAGCAGCTCCACCGGGACAGGACACTACGAGCAGTACTTC
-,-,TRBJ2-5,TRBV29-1,CSVEDLGLTGFSPVETQYF,TGCAGCGTTGAAGATCTAGGCCTGACAGGCTTTTCCCCCGTGGAGACCCAGTACTTC
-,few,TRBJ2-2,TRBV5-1,CASSLIAANTGELFF,TGCGCCAGCAGTCTGATAGCGGCGAACACCGGGGAGCTGTTTTTT
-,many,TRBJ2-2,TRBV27,CASSSGLTTGELFF,TGTGCCAGCAGTTCCGGACTAACCACCGGGGAGCTGTTTTTT
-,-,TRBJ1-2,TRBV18,CASSPSSGDGCTF,TGTGCCAGCTCACCATCCTCCGGCGATGGCTGCACCTTC
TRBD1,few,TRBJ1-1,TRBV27,CASRFGQGADTEAFF,TGTGCCAGCAGGTTCGGACAGGGGGCAGACACTGAAGCTTTCTTT
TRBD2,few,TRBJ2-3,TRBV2,CASSPGTSGNTDTQYF,TGTGCCAGCAGTCCCGGGACTAGCGGGAACACAGATACGCAGTATTTT
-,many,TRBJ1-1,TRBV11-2,CASSQGLSEAFF,TGTGCCAGCAGTCAAGGGCTGTCTGAAGCTTTCTTT
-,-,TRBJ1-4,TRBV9,CASGAWATNEKLFF,TGTGCCAGCGGGGCCTGGGCGACTAATGAAAAACTGTTTTTT
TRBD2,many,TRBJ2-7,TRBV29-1,CSVMGSGRREQYF,TGCAGCGTGATGGGCAGCGGGAGGCGCGAGCAGTACTTC
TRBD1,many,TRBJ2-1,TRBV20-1,CSARPLGQVLSNEQFF,TGCAGTGCTAGACCTCTAGGACAGGTCCTCTCAAATGAGCAGTTCTTC
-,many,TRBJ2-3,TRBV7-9,CASSSPDTQYF,TGTGCCAGCAGCTCTCCTGATACGCAGTATTTT
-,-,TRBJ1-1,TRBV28,CASSGSRYEAFF,TGTGCCAGTTCAGGCTCCCGGTATGAAGCTTTCTTT
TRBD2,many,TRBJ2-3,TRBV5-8,CASSLADYGLAGDTDTQYF,TGTGCCAGCAGCTTGGCCGATTATGGGCTAGCGGGAGACACAGATACGCAGTATTTT
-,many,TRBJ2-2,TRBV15,CATSRDRPGTNTGELFF,TGTGCCACCAGCAGAGATAGACCCGGCACGAACACCGGGGAGCTGTTTTTT
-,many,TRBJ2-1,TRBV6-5,CASSYHTSPVTHDEQFF,TGTGCCAGCAGTTACCACACAAGTCCCGTCACACACGATGAGCAGTTCTTC
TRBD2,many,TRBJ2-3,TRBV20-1,CSAKGLAGGTDTQYF,TGCAGTGCCAAGGGACTAGCGGGGGGTACAGATACGCAGTATTTT
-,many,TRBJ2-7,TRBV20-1,CSARYSSYEQYF,TGCAGTGCTAGGTACAGTTCTTACGAGCAGTACTTC
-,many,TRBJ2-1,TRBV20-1,CSASHRDQSTGHNEQFF,TGCAGTGCCTCCCATCGGGACCAATCGACGGGGCACAATGAGCAGTTCTTC
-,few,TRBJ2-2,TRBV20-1,CSASDWKVTGELFF,TGCAGTGCTAGTGATTGGAAAGTCACCGGGGAGCTGTTTTTT
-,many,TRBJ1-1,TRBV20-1,CSARASGITEAFF,TGCAGTGCTAGAGCCTCAGGGATCACTGAAGCTTTCTTT
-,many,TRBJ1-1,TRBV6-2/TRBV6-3,CASSFKGNTEAFF,TGTGCCAGCAGTTTCAAAGGGAACACTGAAGCTTTCTTT
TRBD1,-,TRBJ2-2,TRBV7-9,CASSPPGTATGELFF,TGTGCCAGCAGCCCACCCGGGACAGCTACCGGGGAGCTGTTTTTT
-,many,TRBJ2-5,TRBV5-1,CASSLVWNQETQYF,TGCGCCAGCAGCTTGGTTTGGAACCAAGAGACCCAGTACTTC